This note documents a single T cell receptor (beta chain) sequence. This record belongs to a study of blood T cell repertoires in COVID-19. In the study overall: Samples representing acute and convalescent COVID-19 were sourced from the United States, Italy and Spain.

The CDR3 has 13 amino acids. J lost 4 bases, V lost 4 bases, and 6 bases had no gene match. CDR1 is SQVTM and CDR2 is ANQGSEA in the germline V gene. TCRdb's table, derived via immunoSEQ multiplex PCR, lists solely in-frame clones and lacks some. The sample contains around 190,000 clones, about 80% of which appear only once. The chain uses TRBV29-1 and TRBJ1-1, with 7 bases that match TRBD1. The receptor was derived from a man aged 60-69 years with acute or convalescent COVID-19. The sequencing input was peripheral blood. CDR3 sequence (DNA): TGCAGCGTTGTAAACAGGGGAGGCACTGAAGCTTTCTTT. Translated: CSVVNRGGTEAFF.